These 28 T cell receptor beta chains originate from one sample sequenced in a study of siplizumab effects on memory and regulatory T cells. Profiled with immunoSEQ multiplex PCR; TCRdb holds only in-frame clones, not every one. This table has around 100,000 clones, 94% appearing once. The specimen sequenced was non-Treg CD4+ T cells sorted from blood. These receptors came from a human donor in good health.

The genes are TRBV10-3 and TRBJ2-1, with a tentative D call TRBD2 (6 bases). V lost 2 bases and J lost 8, with 19 bases in between. The germline V gene encodes CDR1 ENHRY and CDR2 SYGVKD. The CDR3 is made up of 16 amino acids. Here the CDR3 reads CAISEGPSAIGDEQFF. The CDR3 nucleotides are TGTGCCATCAGTGAGGGCCCTAGCGCAATAGGGGATGAGCAGTTCTTC.

The gene calls are TRBV6-5 and TRBJ2-3, with TRBD2 identical over 11 bases. The CDR3 extends over 13 amino acids. Germline V gene sequence: CDR1 MNHEY, CDR2 SVGAGI. The junction had 8 bases not matched to a gene; V was cut back by 5 bases and J by 13 bases. The CDR3 protein is CASSQGLAVSKYF. CDR3 coding DNA: TGTGCCAGCAGTCAGGGACTAGCGGTGAGCAAGTATTTT.

The CDR3 reads CASSRGRDNEQFF. The CDR3 coding sequence is TGTGCCAGCAGCCGGGGACGGGACAATGAGCAGTTCTTC. The rearrangement uses TRBV6-5 and TRBJ2-1; D might be TRBD1 or TRBD2, each matching 5 bases. The ends were cut back, 6 bases at V and 5 bases at J, with 11 bases in the middle. CDR3 length: 13 amino acids. CDR1 MNHEY and CDR2 SVGAGI come from the germline V gene.

V usage is TRBV11-3 and J usage is TRBJ2-2, with unresolved D. V lost 5 bases and J lost 7, with 17 bases in between. The CDR3 contains 15 residues. Germline loops: CDR1 SGHNT, CDR2 YENEEA. The CDR3 nucleotides are TGTGCCAGCAGCACAAGGACGGTGCGAGACGGGGAGCTGTTTTTT. Protein product: CASSTRTVRDGELFF.

Here the CDR3 reads CASTQGANYGYTF. The DNA of the CDR3 is TGTGCCAGCACCCAAGGGGCTAACTATGGCTACACCTTC. The rearrangement joins TRBV6-1 to TRBJ1-2; D possibly corresponds to TRBD1 (5 bases). V was pared by 7 bases and J by 0 bases, with 9 bases between. The length of the CDR3 is 13 residues. Germline CDR1 is MNHNS and CDR2 is SASEGT.

The genes are TRBV7-8 and TRBJ2-3; D unclear. Germline CDR1 SGHVS, CDR2 FQNEAQ. V was clipped by 3 bases and J by 0 bases, with 13 bases between them. The length of the CDR3 is 16 residues. CDR3: CASSFTRIPSTDTQYF. In DNA form, the CDR3 reads TGTGCCAGCAGCTTTACACGGATACCTAGCACAGATACGCAGTATTTT.

V gene TRBV9 combines with J gene TRBJ2-3; D unclear. V dropped 5 bases and J dropped 5 bases, with 12 bases sitting between them. CDR3 length: 13 amino acids. Germline CDR1 reads SGDLS; CDR2 reads YYNGEE. The CDR3 region is CASSTSSGDTQYF. CDR3 bases: TGTGCCAGCAGTACCTCTTCGGGAGATACGCAGTATTTT.

In its sample, this clone was seen a few times. This chain connects TRBV7-3 to TRBJ2-3, with D unresolved. The CDR3 has 14 amino acids. The V and J ends lost 2 bases and 2 bases respectively, with 8 bases between them. From germline, CDR1 is SGHTA and CDR2 FQGTGA. CDR3 nucleotides: TGTGCCAGCAGCTTACAGGATTCCACAGATACGCAGTATTTT. The encoded protein is CASSLQDSTDTQYF.

This clone has a single count. The rearrangement uses TRBV11-1 and TRBJ1-5; D possibly corresponds to TRBD1 (6 bases). The CDR3 is made up of 16 amino acids. Germline V gives CDR1 SGHAT, CDR2 FQDESV (reference sequence). V lost 5 bases and J 0 bases, leaving 14 bases between the germline ends. As DNA, the CDR3 is TGTGCCAGCAGCCTAGGGACACATATTAGCAATCAGCCCCAGCATTTT. Amino acids: CASSLGTHISNQPQHF.

This clone was observed once. The rearrangement links TRBV2 to TRBJ2-7; 7 nucleotides match TRBD2. The CDR3 extends over 16 amino acids. Per germline, CDR1 SNHLY and CDR2 FYNNEI. With V trimmed by 7 bases and J by 0 bases, 12 bases remained unmatched. The DNA for the CDR3 is TGTGCCAGCAAAAAACCGGGGGAGCGGGACTCCTACGAGCAGTACTTC. This gives the protein CASKKPGERDSYEQYF.

This rearrangement joins TRBV19 to TRBJ2-1; the D gene is possibly TRBD2 (5 bases). V lost 7 bases and J lost 5, with 15 bases in between. Germline V gene data show CDR1 as LNHDA and CDR2 as SQIVND (reference sequence). The CDR3 loop spans 14 amino acids. This CDR3 is CASIPSRGNNEQFF. CDR3 DNA: TGTGCCAGTATCCCCTCCCGGGGAAACAATGAGCAGTTCTTC.

J is TRBJ2-3 and V is TRBV2, with 9 bases aligning to TRBD2. The germline V gene encodes CDR1 SNHLY and CDR2 FYNNEI. This CDR3 contains 17 residues. The J segment lost 1 base and the V segment lost 6 bases, leaving 11 bases of the junction unmatched. The CDR3 reads CASSQISGSTGTDTQYF. The CDR3 nucleotides read TGTGCCAGCAGCCAAATTAGCGGGAGTACGGGCACAGATACGCAGTATTTT.

Notes on this clone: Germline and junction disagree at one end, which may indicate a read error. The rearrangement links TRBV7-7 to TRBJ2-5; 11 positions match TRBD2. The CDR3 is made up of 15 amino acids. CDR1 and CDR2 from the germline V gene are SSHAT and FNYEAQ (reference sequence). The CDR3 loop is CASSLGLAGGETQYF. The CDR3 region has the DNA TGTGCTAGCAGCTTAGGACTAGCGGGCGGTGAGACCCAGTACTTC.

As DNA, the CDR3 is TGTGCCAGCAGCTTTGGACAGGGGCGGGACACTGAAGCTTTCTTT. It yields the protein CASSFGQGRDTEAFF. V usage is TRBV5-4 and J usage is TRBJ1-1, with 9 bases matching TRBD1. J lost 3 bases, V lost 2 bases, and 5 bases had no gene match. CDR3 size: 15 residues. Germline V gene sequence: CDR1 SGHNT, CDR2 YYREEE (reference sequence).

CDR3 region: CASSAGQNYGYTF. The CDR3, as DNA: TGCGCCAGCAGCGCGGGACAGAACTATGGCTACACCTTC. V gene TRBV5-1 combines with J gene TRBJ1-2; the match to TRBD1 covers 7 bases. The CDR3 is made up of 13 amino acids. The V gene's germline CDR1 is SGHRS and CDR2 YFSETQ. J lost 2 bases, V lost 4 bases, and 2 bases had no gene match.

V is TRBV6-1 and J is TRBJ2-5; D is uncertain. Germline CDR1 and CDR2: MNHNS and SASEGT. The CDR3 sequence is 13 residues long. The germline V and J ends were trimmed by 4 bases and 1 base, with 7 bases remaining between them. The DNA for the CDR3 is TGTGCCAGCAGTGTTAACAGCCAAGAGACCCAGTACTTC. As protein: CASSVNSQETQYF.

This clone was picked up a small number of times. J is TRBJ2-3 and V is TRBV7-2; 7 positions agree with TRBD1. The junction had 10 bases not matched to a gene; V was cut back by 4 bases and J by 3 bases. The germline V gene encodes CDR1 SGHTA and CDR2 FQGNSA. The CDR3 sequence is 16 residues long. This chain's CDR3 is CASSSTLIQGTDTQYF. CDR3 coding DNA: TGTGCCAGCAGCTCGACTCTCATACAGGGGACAGATACGCAGTATTTT.

The genes are TRBV5-4 and TRBJ2-6; D ambiguous. The CDR3 is 13 amino acids. Germline-derived CDR1 and CDR2 are SGHNT and YYREEE (reference sequence). The CDR3 here is CATRISGANVLTF. In nucleotides, the CDR3 is TGTGCTACCAGGATCTCTGGGGCCAACGTCCTGACTTTC.

The rearrangement uses TRBV5-5 and TRBJ2-1; 10 bases are shared with TRBD1. V shed 5 bases and J 3 bases; nucleotides not matched to a gene: 5. Germline V gene data show CDR1 as SGHKS and CDR2 as YYEKEE (reference sequence). CDR3 length: 15 amino acids. CDR3 region: CASRVGQGFYNEQFF. The CDR3, as DNA: TGTGCCAGCAGAGTGGGACAGGGGTTCTACAATGAGCAGTTCTTC.

This chain connects TRBV5-6 to TRBJ1-1; 7 bases agree with TRBD1. CDR1 and CDR2 from the germline V gene are SGHDT and YYEEEE. The CDR3 extends over 13 amino acids. V trimming: 4 bases; J trimming: 3 bases; junction bases outside the gene matches: 3. The CDR3 region has the DNA TGTGCCAGCAGCCCGGGACAGTACACTGAAGCTTTCTTT. Translating gives CASSPGQYTEAFF.

V gene TRBV15 combines with J gene TRBJ2-4, with 7 bases aligning to TRBD2. Germline assignment: CDR1 LNHNV and CDR2 YYDKDF (reference sequence). The junction had 5 bases not matched to a gene; V was cut back by 0 bases and J by 6 bases. This CDR3 is built from 15 residues. CDR3 in DNA: TGTGCCACCAGCAGAGATACCGAGCGGGGAAACATTCAGTACTTC. Its translation: CATSRDTERGNIQYF.

The chain carries TRBV10-1 and TRBJ2-7, with D possibly TRBD2 on 6 matching bases. The germline gives CDR1 WNHNN, CDR2 SYGVQD (reference sequence). V lost 6 bases to trimming and J lost 7 bases, with 22 bases between them. The CDR3 loop spans 15 amino acids. The CDR3, as DNA: TGCGCCAGCAGCCCTACGCCGGGAGCCCAAGGAGAGCAGTACTTC. It yields the protein CASSPTPGAQGEQYF.

The V gene is TRBV18, the J gene TRBJ1-1, with TRBD1 as a possible D gene (6 bases). CDR1 and CDR2 (germline): KGHSH, LQKENI. This CDR3 region has 14 residues. V lost 3 bases to trimming and J lost 5 bases, with 13 bases between them. CDR3 sequence: CASSPNRVGTEAFF. CDR3 DNA sequence: TGTGCCAGCTCACCGAACAGGGTGGGGACTGAAGCTTTCTTT. Together with reference TRBV18 and TRBJ1-1, the CDR3 gives the full variable domain: NAGVMQNPRHLVRRRGQEARLRCSPMKGHSHVYWYRQLPEEGLKFMVYLQKENIIDESGMPKERFSAEFPKEGPSILRIQQVVRGDSAAYFCASSPNRVGTEAFFGQGTRLTVV.

The rearrangement uses TRBV25-1 and TRBJ2-7; D is perhaps TRBD2 (6 bases). The germline gives CDR1 MGHDK, CDR2 SYGVNS. V was shortened by 5 bases and J by 2 bases, with 13 bases between the two germline ends. The CDR3 has 14 amino acids. CDR3 protein: CASSQAGRTYEQYF. DNA for the CDR3: TGTGCCAGCAGTCAAGCGGGCAGGACCTACGAGCAGTACTTC.

V is TRBV2 and J is TRBJ2-5; a possible D gene is TRBD1 (6 bases). V was trimmed by 6 bases and J by 2 bases, leaving 13 bases between them. Per germline, CDR1 SNHLY and CDR2 FYNNEI. The CDR3 runs to 14 residues. The CDR3 is CASSGPGQQETQYF. CDR3 nucleotides: TGTGCCAGCAGCGGACCCGGACAGCAAGAGACCCAGTACTTC.

The V call is TRBV19, the J call TRBJ2-2; D unclear. The CDR3 is made up of 14 amino acids. The ends were cut back, 3 bases at V and 2 bases at J, with 7 bases in the middle. The germline V gene encodes CDR1 LNHDA and CDR2 SQIVND (reference sequence). In DNA form, the CDR3 reads TGTGCCAGTAGTATGCGGAGTAACACCGGGGAGCTGTTTTTT. It encodes CASSMRSNTGELFF. Full variable domain (missing parts from reference TRBV19 and TRBJ2-2): DGGITQSPKYLFRKEGQNVTLSCEQNLNHDAMYWYRQDPGQGLRLIYYSQIVNDFQKGDIAEGYSVSREKKESFPLTVTSAQKNPTAFYLCASSMRSNTGELFFGEGSRLTVL.

The genes are TRBV11-2 and TRBJ1-2; no definite D call. Per the germline V gene, CDR1 is SGHAT and CDR2 is FQNNGV. This CDR3 is 14 amino acids long. Trimming took 3 bases from V and 0 from J, leaving 8 bases between them. CDR3: CASSFSLTNYGYTF. The CDR3 DNA is TGTGCCAGCAGCTTCAGCCTTACTAACTATGGCTACACCTTC.

The chain joins TRBV28 to TRBJ2-7; D is uncertain. The length of the CDR3 is 13 residues. The V end lost 10 bases, the J end lost 2 bases, and 15 bases lay between the germline ends. Germline-derived CDR1 and CDR2 are MDHEN and SYDVKM. The CDR3 sequence: CATRTRAPYEQYF. The DNA of the CDR3 is TGTGCCACCCGAACTCGAGCCCCCTACGAGCAGTACTTC. The full variable domain, completed using reference TRBV28 and TRBJ2-7, is DVKVTQSSRYLVKRTGEKVFLECVQDMDHENMFWYRQDPGLGLRLIYFSYDVKMKEKGDIPEGYSVSREKKERFSLILESASTNQTSMYLCATRTRAPYEQYFGPGTRLTVT.